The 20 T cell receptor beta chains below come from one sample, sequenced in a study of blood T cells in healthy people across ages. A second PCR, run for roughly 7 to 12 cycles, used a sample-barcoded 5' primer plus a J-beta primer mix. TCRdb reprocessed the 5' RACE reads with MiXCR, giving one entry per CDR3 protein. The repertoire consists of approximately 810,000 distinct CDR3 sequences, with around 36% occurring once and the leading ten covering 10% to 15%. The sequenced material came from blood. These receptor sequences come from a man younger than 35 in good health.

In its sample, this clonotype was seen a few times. Written as DNA, the CDR3 is TGTGCCAGCAGTTTAGTGGTCCGGGACAGCTCATCACCCCTCCACTTT. Residues: CASSLVVRDSSSPLHF. The J gene is TRBJ1-6, the V gene TRBV27; TRBD1 matches at 7 bases. This CDR3 spans 16 amino acids. Germline values: CDR1 MNHEY, CDR2 SMNVEV (reference sequence). The junction had 11 bases not matched to a gene; V was cut back by 2 bases and J by 10 bases.

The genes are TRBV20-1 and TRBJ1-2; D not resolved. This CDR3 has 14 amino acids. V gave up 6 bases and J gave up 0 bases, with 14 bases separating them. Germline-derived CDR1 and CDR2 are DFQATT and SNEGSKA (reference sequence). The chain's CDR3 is CSARRPLANYGYTF. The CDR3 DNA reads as TGCAGTGCCCGGAGACCCTTAGCTAACTATGGCTACACCTTC.

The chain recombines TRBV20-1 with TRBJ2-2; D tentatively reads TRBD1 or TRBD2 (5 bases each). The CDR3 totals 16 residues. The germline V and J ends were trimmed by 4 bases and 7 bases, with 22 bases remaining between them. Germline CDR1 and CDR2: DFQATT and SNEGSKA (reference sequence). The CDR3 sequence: CSATPLGRGKDGELFF. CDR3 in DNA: TGCAGTGCTACCCCTTTGGGCCGGGGCAAGGACGGGGAGCTGTTTTTT.

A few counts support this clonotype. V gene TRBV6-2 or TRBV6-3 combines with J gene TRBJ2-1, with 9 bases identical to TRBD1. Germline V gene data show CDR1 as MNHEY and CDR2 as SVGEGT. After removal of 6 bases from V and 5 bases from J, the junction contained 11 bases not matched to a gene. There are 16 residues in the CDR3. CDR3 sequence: CASSPTGTGLNNEQFF. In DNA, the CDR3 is TGTGCCAGCAGCCCAACCGGGACAGGGCTGAACAATGAGCAGTTCTTC.

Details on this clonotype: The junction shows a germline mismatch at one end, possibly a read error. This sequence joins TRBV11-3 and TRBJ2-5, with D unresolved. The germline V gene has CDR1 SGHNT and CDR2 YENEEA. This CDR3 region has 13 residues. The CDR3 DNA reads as TGTGTCAGCAGCTTAAATCACCAAGAGACCCAGTACTTC. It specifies CVSSLNHQETQYF.

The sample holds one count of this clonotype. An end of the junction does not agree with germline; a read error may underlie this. The CDR3 nucleotides are TGTGCCAGCAGAACCGGGACAGGGGGGTACAAGGAGCAGTTCTTC. This sequence encodes CASRTGTGGYKEQFF. The genes are TRBV27 and TRBJ2-1, with 11 bases fitting TRBD1. In germline, CDR1 is MNHEY, CDR2 SMNVEV (reference sequence). The CDR3 has 15 amino acids.

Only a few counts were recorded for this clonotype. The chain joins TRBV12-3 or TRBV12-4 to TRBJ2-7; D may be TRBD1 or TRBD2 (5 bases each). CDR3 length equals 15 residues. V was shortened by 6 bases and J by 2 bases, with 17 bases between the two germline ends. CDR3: CASSKTRDGPYEQYF. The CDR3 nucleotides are TGTGCCAGCAGCAAGACTCGGGACGGCCCCTACGAGCAGTACTTC.

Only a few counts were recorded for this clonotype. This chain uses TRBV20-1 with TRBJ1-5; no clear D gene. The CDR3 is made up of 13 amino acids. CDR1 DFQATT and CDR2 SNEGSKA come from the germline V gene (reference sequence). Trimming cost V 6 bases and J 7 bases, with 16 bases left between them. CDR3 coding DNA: TGCAGTGCCCTTCCCGAGGAATACCAGCCCCAGCATTTT. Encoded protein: CSALPEEYQPQHF.

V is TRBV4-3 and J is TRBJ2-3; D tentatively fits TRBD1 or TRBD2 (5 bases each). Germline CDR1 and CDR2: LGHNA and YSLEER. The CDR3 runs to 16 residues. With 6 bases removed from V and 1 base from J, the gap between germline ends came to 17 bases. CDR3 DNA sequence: TGCGCCAGCAGGGGGGATAGGGGCCCCGGCACAGATACGCAGTATTTT. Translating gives CASRGDRGPGTDTQYF.

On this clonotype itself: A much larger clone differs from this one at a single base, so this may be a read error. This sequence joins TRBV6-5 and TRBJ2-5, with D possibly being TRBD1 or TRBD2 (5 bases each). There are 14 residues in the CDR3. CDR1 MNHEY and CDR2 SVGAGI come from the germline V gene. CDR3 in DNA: TGTGCCAGCAGCGCCCCGGGGCTCCAAGAGACCCGGTACTTC. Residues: CASSAPGLQETRYF.

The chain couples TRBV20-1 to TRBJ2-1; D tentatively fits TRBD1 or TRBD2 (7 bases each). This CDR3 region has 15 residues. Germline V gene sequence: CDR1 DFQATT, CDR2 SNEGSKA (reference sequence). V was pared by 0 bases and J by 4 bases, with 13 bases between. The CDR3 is CSARDAGGGYNEQFF. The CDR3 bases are TGCAGTGCTAGAGATGCAGGGGGAGGGTACAATGAGCAGTTCTTC.

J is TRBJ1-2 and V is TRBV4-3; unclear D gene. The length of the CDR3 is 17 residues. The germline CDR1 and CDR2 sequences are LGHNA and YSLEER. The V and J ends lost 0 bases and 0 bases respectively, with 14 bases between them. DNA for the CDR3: TGCGCCAGCAGCCAAGATTTGGGCGAACTCACTAACTATGGCTACACCTTC. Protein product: CASSQDLGELTNYGYTF.

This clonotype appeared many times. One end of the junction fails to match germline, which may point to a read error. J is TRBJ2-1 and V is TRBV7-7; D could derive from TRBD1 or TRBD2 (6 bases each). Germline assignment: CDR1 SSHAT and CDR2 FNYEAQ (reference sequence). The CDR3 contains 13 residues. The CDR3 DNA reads TGTGCTAGCAGCTTAGGGGGGAGAGATGAGCAGTTCTTC. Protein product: CASSLGGRDEQFF.

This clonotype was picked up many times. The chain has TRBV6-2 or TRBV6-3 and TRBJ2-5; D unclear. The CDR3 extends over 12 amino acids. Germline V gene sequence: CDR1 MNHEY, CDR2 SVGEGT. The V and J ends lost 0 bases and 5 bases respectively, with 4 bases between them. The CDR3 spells CASSYSTETQYF. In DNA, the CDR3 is TGTGCCAGCAGTTACTCGACGGAGACCCAGTACTTC.

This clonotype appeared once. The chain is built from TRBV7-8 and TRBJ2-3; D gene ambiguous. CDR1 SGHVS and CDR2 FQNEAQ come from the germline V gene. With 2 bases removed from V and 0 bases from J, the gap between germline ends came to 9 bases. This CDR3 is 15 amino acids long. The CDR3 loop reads CASSLSFPSTDTQYF. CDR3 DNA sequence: TGTGCCAGCAGCTTAAGTTTCCCCAGCACAGATACGCAGTATTTT.

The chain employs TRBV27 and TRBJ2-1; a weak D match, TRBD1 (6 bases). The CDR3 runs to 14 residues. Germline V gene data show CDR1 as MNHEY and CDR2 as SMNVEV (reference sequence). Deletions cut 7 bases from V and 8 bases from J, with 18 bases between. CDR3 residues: CASTPGTSGDEQFF. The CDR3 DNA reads TGTGCCAGCACCCCAGGGACATCGGGCGATGAGCAGTTCTTC.

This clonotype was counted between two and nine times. The CDR3 DNA reads TGTGCCAGCAGCGCTACTGAAGGGACTTACAATGAGCAGTTCTTC. Translation gives CASSATEGTYNEQFF. V usage is TRBV9 and J usage is TRBJ2-1, with D possibly being TRBD2 (6 bases). V lost 3 bases to trimming and J lost 4 bases, with 14 bases between them. Germline V CDR1 and CDR2: SGDLS, YYNGEE. This CDR3 contains 15 residues.

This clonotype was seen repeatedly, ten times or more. CDR3 residues: CASSVGTSGYNEQFF. The CDR3 coding sequence is TGTGCCAGCAGCGTAGGGACTAGCGGGTACAATGAGCAGTTCTTC. The chain couples TRBV9 to TRBJ2-1, with TRBD2 matching 11 bases. Germline lookup yields CDR1 SGDLS and CDR2 YYNGEE. This CDR3 contains 15 residues. The ends lost 0 bases at V and 4 bases at J; junction bases unmatched: 0.

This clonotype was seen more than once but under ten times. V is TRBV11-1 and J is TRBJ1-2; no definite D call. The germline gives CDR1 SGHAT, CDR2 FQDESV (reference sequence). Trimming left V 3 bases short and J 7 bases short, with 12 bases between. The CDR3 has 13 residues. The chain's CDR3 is CASSFDTLGGYTF. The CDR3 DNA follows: TGTGCCAGCAGCTTCGACACTTTGGGTGGCTACACCTTC.

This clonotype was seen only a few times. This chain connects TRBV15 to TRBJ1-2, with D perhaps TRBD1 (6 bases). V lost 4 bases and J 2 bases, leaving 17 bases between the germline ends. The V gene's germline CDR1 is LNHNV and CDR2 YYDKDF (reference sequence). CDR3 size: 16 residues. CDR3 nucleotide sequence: TGTGCCACCAGCACCCTAGTCGGGGGGCAAAACTATGGCTACACCTTC. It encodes CATSTLVGGQNYGYTF.